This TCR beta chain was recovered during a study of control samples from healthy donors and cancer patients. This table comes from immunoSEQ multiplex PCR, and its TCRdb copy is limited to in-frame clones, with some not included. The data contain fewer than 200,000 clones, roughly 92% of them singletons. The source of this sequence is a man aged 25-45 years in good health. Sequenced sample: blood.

CDR3 in amino acids: CASSPSGDNTYEQYF. CDR3 in DNA: TGTGCCAGCAGCCCATCCGGAGACAACACCTACGAGCAGTACTTC. The gene calls are TRBV5-4 and TRBJ2-7; D is unresolved. Germline CDR1 SGHNT, CDR2 YYREEE (reference sequence). The CDR3 has 15 residues. V lost 4 bases, J lost 2 bases, and 16 bases lay in between.